These T cell receptor beta chains were read from a single sample in a study of T cell responses to AZD1222 COVID-19 vaccine. Assay used: immunoSEQ multiplex PCR; TCRdb lists only in-frame clones, some missing. This sample has roughly 97,000 clones, with approximately 90% found just once. The source material was peripheral blood, sampled on day 0 of AZD1222 vaccination. The receptors shown here come from an adult in good health. Each CDR3 is given with its conserved first and last residue. A D gene is named only where the DNA matches it firmly.

NA TRBJ1-5 TRBV5-8 CASSLGNSLGPQHF TGTGCCAGCAGCTTGGGCAACAGCCTTGGGCCCCAGCATTTT
TRBD1 TRBJ2-7 TRBV5-1 CASSSLGQAEEQYF TGCGCCAGCAGTTCCTTAGGACAGGCGGAGGAGCAGTACTTC
TRBD1 TRBJ1-2 TRBV24-1 CATSQGEYGYTF TGTGCCACCAGCCAGGGGGAATATGGCTACACCTTC
NA TRBJ2-7 TRBV27 CASSSQGILRGQYF TGTGCCAGCAGCTCACAGGGAATTCTACGTGGGCAGTACTTC
NA TRBJ1-4 TRBV6-5 CASSLQGVTNEKLFF TGTGCCAGCAGTCTACAGGGCGTAACTAATGAAAAACTGTTTTTT
NA TRBJ2-7 TRBV7-9 CASSPRAQGFHEQYF TGTGCCAGCAGCCCTCGGGCACAGGGTTTCCACGAGCAGTACTTC
NA TRBJ1-1 TRBV2 CASSQRRQNTEAFF TGTGCCAGCAGCCAAAGGCGCCAGAACACTGAAGCTTTCTTT
NA TRBJ1-2 TRBV5-8 CASSLGYLLSNYGYTF TGTGCCAGCAGCCTGGGGTACCTCCTTTCTAACTATGGCTACACCTTC
NA TRBJ1-2 TRBV6-1 CASSDTPRGYGYTF TGTGCCAGCAGTGATACCCCCAGGGGCTATGGCTACACCTTC
NA TRBJ1-6 TRBV6-1 CASSEEPRMNSPLHF TGTGCCAGCAGTGAAGAGCCCAGAATGAATTCACCCCTCCACTTT